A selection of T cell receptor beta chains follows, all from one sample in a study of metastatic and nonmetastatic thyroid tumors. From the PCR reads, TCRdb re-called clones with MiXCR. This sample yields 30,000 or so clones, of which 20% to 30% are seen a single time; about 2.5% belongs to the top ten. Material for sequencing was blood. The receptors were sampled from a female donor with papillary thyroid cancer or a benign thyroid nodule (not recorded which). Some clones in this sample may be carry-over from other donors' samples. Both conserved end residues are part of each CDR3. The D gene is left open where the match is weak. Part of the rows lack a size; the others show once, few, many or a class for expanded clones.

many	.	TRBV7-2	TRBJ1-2	CASQGSDYGYTF	TGTGCCAGTCAGGGCTCCGACTATGGCTACACCTTC
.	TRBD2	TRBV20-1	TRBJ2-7	CIARDETSSYEQYF	TGCATTGCTAGAGACGAGACTAGCAGCTACGAGCAGTACTTC
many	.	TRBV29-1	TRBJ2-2	CSVGPGLDGAGELFF	TGCAGCGTTGGACCGGGACTCGATGGCGCCGGGGAGCTGTTTTTT
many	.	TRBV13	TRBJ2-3	CASSVQGTDTQYF	TGTGCCAGCAGCGTCCAAGGCACAGATACGCAGTATTTT
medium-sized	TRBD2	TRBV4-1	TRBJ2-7	CASRLTSGYEQYF	TGCGCCAGCAGACTGACTAGCGGTTACGAGCAGTACTTC
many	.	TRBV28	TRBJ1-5	CASAKDGINQPQHF	TGTGCCAGCGCAAAGGACGGTATCAATCAGCCCCAGCATTTT
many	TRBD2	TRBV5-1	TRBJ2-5	CASSPGTRQETQYF	TGCGCCAGCAGCCCCGGGACTAGACAAGAGACCCAGTACTTC
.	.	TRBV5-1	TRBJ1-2	CASSSPREPHYGYTF	TGCGCCAGCAGCTCGCCGCGGGAGCCCCACTATGGCTACACCTTC
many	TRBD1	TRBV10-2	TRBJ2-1	CASSEDRGHINEQFF	TGCGCCAGCAGTGAGGACAGGGGGCATATCAATGAGCAGTTCTTC
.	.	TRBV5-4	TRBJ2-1	CSSSLGAWRDKEQFF	TGTTCCAGCAGCTTGGGGGCTTGGAGGGACAAAGAGCAGTTCTTC
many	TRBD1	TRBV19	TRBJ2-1	CASSISQGLSNEQFF	TGTGCCAGTAGTATTTCACAGGGGTTATCCAATGAGCAGTTCTTC
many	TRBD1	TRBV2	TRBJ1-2	CARGQGEAMLWGYTF	TGTGCCAGAGGACAGGGGGAGGCTATGCTATGGGGCTACACCTTC
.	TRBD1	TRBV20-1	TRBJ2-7	CSAPTDRGTFYEQYF	TGCAGTGCTCCTACGGACAGGGGCACTTTCTACGAGCAGTACTTC
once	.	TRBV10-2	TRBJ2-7	CASSETGDEQDF	TGCGCCAGCAGTGAGACAGGCGACGAGCAGGACTTC
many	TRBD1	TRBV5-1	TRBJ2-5	CASSLATGDQETQYF	TGCGCCAGCAGCTTGGCCACAGGGGATCAAGAGACCCAGTACTTC
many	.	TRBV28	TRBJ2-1	CASSSPKVKHNEQFF	TGTGCCAGCAGTTCCCCCAAGGTGAAGCACAATGAGCAGTTCTTC
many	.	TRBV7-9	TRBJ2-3	CASSPESYTDTQYF	TGTGCCAGCAGCCCCGAAAGTTACACAGATACGCAGTATTTT
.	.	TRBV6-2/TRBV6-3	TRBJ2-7	CASTQGTYEQNF	TGTGCCAGCACCCAGGGGACCTACGAGCAGAACTTT
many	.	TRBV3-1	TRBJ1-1	CASSQVGGSEAFF	TGTGCCAGCAGCCAAGTGGGGGGTTCGGAAGCTTTCTTT
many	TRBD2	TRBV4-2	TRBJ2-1	CASSQDGVLAGEEQFF	TGTGCCAGCAGCCAAGATGGGGTGCTAGCGGGAGAAGAGCAGTTCTTC
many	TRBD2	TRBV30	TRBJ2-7	CAWSGGSGGQYF	TGTGCCTGGTCGGGAGGTTCGGGTGGGCAGTACTTC
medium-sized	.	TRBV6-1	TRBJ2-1	CANYRGLEQFF	TGTGCCAACTACCGGGGACTTGAGCAGTTCTTC
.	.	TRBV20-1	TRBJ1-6	CSARDQVTGTNSPLHF	TGCAGTGCTAGAGATCAGGTGACGGGTACAAATTCACCCCTCCACTTT
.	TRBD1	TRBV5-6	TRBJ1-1	CASSNVDRAWVVEAFF	TGTGCCAGCAGCAACGTGGACAGGGCGTGGGTCGTTGAAGCTTTCTTT
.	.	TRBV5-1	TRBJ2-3	CASSLDVTYTQYF	TGCGCCAGCAGCCTGGACGTCACATATACGCAGTATTTT
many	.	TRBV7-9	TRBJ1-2	CASSLDGNYGYTF	TGTGCCAGCAGCTTGGACGGAAACTATGGCTACACCTTC
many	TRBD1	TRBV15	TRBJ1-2	CATSRLHLTGDGYTF	TGTGCCACCAGCAGACTACACTTAACAGGGGATGGCTACACCTTC
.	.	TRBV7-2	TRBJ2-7	CASSSMRGPYEQYF	TGTGCCAGCAGCTCCATGCGGGGGCCGTACGAGCAGTACTTC
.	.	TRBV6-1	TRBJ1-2	CASSESVNFRVYTF	TGTGCCAGCAGTGAATCCGTTAACTTCAGGGTGTACACCTTC
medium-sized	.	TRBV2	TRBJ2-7	CASSETYEQYF	TGTGCCAGCAGCGAAACCTACGAGCAGTACTTC
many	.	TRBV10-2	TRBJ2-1	CASSVVTPSTYNEQFF	TGCGCCAGCAGTGTGGTCACACCGAGCACCTACAATGAGCAGTTCTTC
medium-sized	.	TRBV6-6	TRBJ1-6	CASSYWDGDSPLHF	TGTGCCAGCAGTTACTGGGACGGAGATTCACCCCTCCACTTT
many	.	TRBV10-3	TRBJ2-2	CAIRSDLESGELFF	TGTGCCATCAGATCAGACTTGGAATCCGGGGAGCTGTTTTTT
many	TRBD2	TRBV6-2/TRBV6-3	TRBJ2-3	CASIPRGGSGIDTQYF	TGTGCCAGCATCCCCCGAGGCGGGAGTGGGATAGATACGCAGTATTTT
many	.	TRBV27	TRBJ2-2	CASSPPLTGRAGELFF	TGTGCCAGCAGTCCTCCGTTAACAGGGAGGGCCGGGGAGCTGTTTTTT
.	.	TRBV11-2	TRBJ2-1	CASSLGIRGLENYNEQFF	TGTGCCAGCAGCTTAGGCATTCGAGGCCTCGAAAACTACAATGAGCAGTTCTTC
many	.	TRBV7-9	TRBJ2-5	CASSLGFFGAIEETQYF	TGTGCCAGCAGCTTAGGCTTCTTCGGGGCAATTGAAGAGACCCAGTACTTC
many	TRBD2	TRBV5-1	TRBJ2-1	CASKKGLAGGFEQFF	TGCGCCAGCAAGAAGGGACTAGCGGGAGGGTTTGAGCAGTTCTTC
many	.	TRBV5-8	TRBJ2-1	CASSLGVALSYNEQFF	TGTGCCAGCAGCTTGGGGGTAGCGCTATCCTACAATGAGCAGTTCTTC
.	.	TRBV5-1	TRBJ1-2	CASSLGSGETGGYTF	TGCGCCAGCAGCTTGGGATCCGGGGAGACGGGGGGCTACACCTTC
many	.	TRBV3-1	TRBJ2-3	CASSQEAYRGTDTQYF	TGTGCCAGCAGCCAAGAGGCCTACCGGGGCACAGATACGCAGTATTTT
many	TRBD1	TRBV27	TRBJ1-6	CASSRDRVNSPLHF	TGTGCCAGCAGCCGGGACAGGGTAAATTCACCCCTCCACTTT
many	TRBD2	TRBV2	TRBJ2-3	CASSGLGTSGRSADTQYF	TGTGCCAGCAGCGGATTAGGGACTAGCGGGAGGTCGGCAGATACGCAGTATTTT
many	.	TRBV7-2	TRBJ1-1	CASKSGAVATEAFF	TGTGCCAGCAAAAGTGGCGCGGTGGCCACTGAAGCTTTCTTT
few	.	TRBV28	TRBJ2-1	CASSYPGVTEKFF	TGTGCCAGCAGCTACCCAGGGGTCACTGAGAAGTTCTTC
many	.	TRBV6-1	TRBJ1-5	CASSQGSNQPQHF	TGTGCCAGCAGCCAGGGAAGCAATCAGCCCCAGCATTTT
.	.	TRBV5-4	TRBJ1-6	CASSRLLTEPNSPLHF	TGTGCCAGCAGCCGACTCTTGACAGAGCCTAATTCACCCCTCCACTTT